The sequence of this T cell receptor (beta chain) was determined in a study of T cell repertoires in cytomegalovirus infection. Study summary: Used in the study were CMV epitopes, some recently identified and HLA-C-restricted, others well-studied and HLA-B-restricted. Study-level findings and limits: Pooled public TCR beta family frequency picked out CMV carriers with the relevant HLA.

Using its own MiXCR run on the reads, TCRdb lists one record per CDR3 protein. The table lists about 920,000 distinct CDR3 sequences, 30% to 40% of them singletons. This clonotype was seen more than once but under ten times. What it binds is unknown. The sequencing used cultured CD8+ T cells from PBMCs, collected from culture after CMV antigen stimulation. The sequence came from a human donor in good health (CMV status not recorded). Some clones in this sample may be carry-over from other donors' samples.

Here the CDR3 reads CASSSRGSNYGYTF. CDR3 sequence (DNA): TGTGCCAGCAGCTCGCGGGGATCAAACTATGGCTACACCTTC. The chain has TRBV7-4 and TRBJ1-2; D gene unclear. Germline CDR1 is SGHVT and CDR2 is SQSDAQ. V lost 4 bases to trimming and J lost 2 bases, with 11 bases between them. The CDR3 covers 14 residues.